This passage covers 10 T cell receptor beta chains from one sample sequenced in a study of blood T cell repertoires in COVID-19. Profiling relied on immunoSEQ multiplex PCR, and the TCRdb table lists in-frame clones only, not all of them. The table has approximately 33,000 clones, roughly 87% seen once. Specimen: peripheral blood. These TCRs come from a man aged 55 to 70 with COVID-19, enrolled during active disease.

The chain employs TRBV7-2 and TRBJ2-7; 9 positions match TRBD1. Germline trimming cut 5 bases from V and 7 bases from J; bases unmatched to any gene: 9. Looked up from germline, CDR1 is SGHTA and CDR2 is FQGNSA. The CDR3 runs to 14 residues. The CDR3 region has the DNA TGTGCCAGCAGCCATCCACAGGGGGCGAGGGAGCAGTACTTC. This sequence encodes CASSHPQGAREQYF. The full variable domain, its missing parts supplied by reference TRBV7-2 and TRBJ2-7, is GAGVSQSPSNKVTEKGKDVELRCDPISGHTALYWYRQSLGQGLEFLIYFQGNSAPDKSGLPSDRFSAERTGGSVSTLTIQRTQQEDSAVYLCASSHPQGAREQYFGPGTRLTVT.

The chain employs TRBV6-6 and TRBJ2-7, with 7 bases fitting TRBD1. Germline V gives CDR1 MNHNY, CDR2 SVGAGI (reference sequence). This CDR3 is built from 13 residues. Trimming took 8 bases from V and 3 from J; bases not matched to a gene: 7. CDR3 sequence (DNA): TGTGCCAGCCTTGGGGACAGAAACTACGAGCAGTACTTC. Its translation is CASLGDRNYEQYF.

This sequence joins TRBV12-5 and TRBJ2-2; 9 positions match TRBD1. The V segment lost 5 bases and the J segment 6 bases; nucleotides outside the gene matches: 10. The CDR3 has 16 amino acids. Germline CDR1 is LGHNT and CDR2 is FRNRAP. The CDR3, as DNA: TGTGCTAGTGGTAGCATCACAGGGGGCCTCGCCGGGGAGCTGTTTTTT. Protein sequence: CASGSITGGLAGELFF.

This clone has just one count. This chain joins TRBV7-6 and TRBJ1-3; tentative D call: TRBD1 (5 bases). The CDR3 sequence is 14 residues long. Germline CDR1 reads SGHVS; CDR2 reads FNYEAQ. Trimming took off 4 bases at V and 0 bases at J, with 7 bases between the two ends. CDR3 sequence reads: CASSSDISGNTIYF. The CDR3 nucleotides read TGTGCCAGCAGCTCGGACATCTCTGGAAACACCATATATTTT.

The chain couples TRBV5-1 to TRBJ1-2, with TRBD1 matching 8 bases. The germline V gene has CDR1 SGHRS and CDR2 YFSETQ. V dropped 1 base and J dropped 8; count of bases not matched to a gene: 7. CDR3 length: 14 amino acids. CDR3 DNA sequence: TGCGCCAGCAGCTTGCAGCCAGGGGGCTGGGGCTACACCTTC. Translated, it gives CASSLQPGGWGYTF. Variable domain in full (rest from reference TRBV5-1 and TRBJ1-2): KAGVTQTPRYLIKTRGQQVTLSCSPISGHRSVSWYQQTPGQGLQFLFEYFSETQRNKGNFPGRFSGRQFSNSRSEMNVSTLELGDSALYLCASSLQPGGWGYTFGSGTRLTVV.

This chain joins TRBV7-9 and TRBJ1-5; no clear D. V lost 8 bases and J 7 bases, leaving 15 bases between the germline ends. This CDR3 has 13 residues. In germline, CDR1 is SEHNR, CDR2 FQNEAQ (reference sequence). The CDR3 sequence: CASGPPGRQPQHF. Written as DNA, the CDR3 is TGTGCCAGCGGCCCCCCGGGAAGGCAGCCCCAGCATTTT.

This rearrangement joins TRBV7-6 to TRBJ2-7; D remains ambiguous. From germline, CDR1 is SGHVS and CDR2 FNYEAQ. The CDR3 loop spans 15 amino acids. The V end was cut by 5 bases, the J end by 2 bases, with 16 bases between. The CDR3, as DNA: TGTGCCAGCAGCCCAGGATCAGAGCCCCCCTACGAGCAGTACTTC. Translated, it gives CASSPGSEPPYEQYF.

The CDR3 coding sequence is TGTGCCAGCAGTTGGGACAGGGGAGAAGAGACCCAGTACTTC. Translation gives CASSWDRGEETQYF. The chain carries TRBV27 and TRBJ2-5, with 10 bases that match TRBD1. CDR3 length equals 14 residues. Germline V gene sequence: CDR1 MNHEY, CDR2 SMNVEV (reference sequence). The V gene end was trimmed by 4 bases and the J gene end by 3 bases; junction bases not matched to a gene: 2.

The chain recombines TRBV28 with TRBJ1-4; D gene ambiguous. Trimming left V 4 bases short and J 7 bases short, with 13 bases between. Germline values: CDR1 MDHEN, CDR2 SYDVKM. The CDR3 length is 14 residues. CDR3 amino acids: CASSSKYTGEKLFF. CDR3 sequence (DNA): TGTGCCAGCAGTTCTAAATACACGGGTGAAAAACTGTTTTTT.

The chain has TRBV10-3 and TRBJ2-3; TRBD2 matches 7 bases. Looked up from germline, CDR1 is ENHRY and CDR2 is SYGVKD. This CDR3 comprises 12 residues. J was trimmed by 7 bases and V by 11 bases; bases with no gene match: 9. The CDR3 bases are TGTGCCGCCGGGACTAAGGGATATACGCAGTATTTT. It encodes CAAGTKGYTQYF.